Detailed here is one T cell receptor (beta chain). Its antigen is still unknown. This sample was included in a study of shared clonotypes between healthy human individuals. Across the study: The study drew on a couple of women and a few men aged 18 to 49 as donors. CD4 naive and memory got three plates each, CD8 naive two, CD8 memory one.

Regarding the study as a whole: Few donors limited the genetic and exposure-history diversity represented.

CD45RO-negative CD8 cells positively selected for CCR7 made up the naive population, which excluded terminally differentiated effector memory CD45RA+ cells. Method: immunoSEQ multiplex PCR; TCRdb's copy keeps in-frame clones and lacks some. This repertoire shows about 2 million clones, over 85% found once; its top ten account for around 1.1%. Germline CDR1 ENHRY, CDR2 SYGVKD. The CDR3 is 15 amino acids. V shed 0 bases and J shed 1 base, with 7 bases lying between them. The sequence came from a young man in good health. The chain recombines TRBV10-3 with TRBJ1-5; D unresolved. The specimen sequenced was naive CD8+ T cells sorted from blood. CDR3 amino acids: CAISESTESNQPQHF. The CDR3 coding sequence is TGTGCCATCAGTGAGTCGACGGAAAGCAATCAGCCCCAGCATTTT.